This is a list of T cell receptor beta chains from one sample in a study of tumor and adjacent non-tumor tissue in lung cancer. Each CDR3 protein gets one entry after TCRdb re-called the multiplex PCR reads with MiXCR. The top ten clones hold approximately 30% of a sample with tens of thousands of distinct CDR3 sequences, roughly 60% of them seen once. Specimen: distant non-tumor lung tissue. These receptors were collected from an older woman with non-small cell lung cancer. Each CDR3 is given with its conserved first and last residue. A D gene is named only where the DNA matches it firmly. Expanded clones get a size class; other rows say once, few or many, or leave the size out.

v_call	clone_size	d_call	j_call	cdr3_aa	cdr3_nt
TRBV6-5	many	NA	TRBJ2-7	CASSYSFWGVSTYEQYF	TGTGCCAGCAGTTACTCTTTTTGGGGGGTTTCAACCTACGAGCAGTACTTC
TRBV6-1	NA	NA	TRBJ2-1	CASILDRSSYNEQFF	TGTGCCAGCATTCTTGACAGGAGCAGTTACAATGAGCAGTTCTTC
TRBV11-2	NA	TRBD2	TRBJ2-1	CAGSPGSSGLNEQFF	TGTGCCGGCAGCCCCGGGTCTAGCGGCCTTAATGAGCAGTTCTTC
TRBV6-5	NA	NA	TRBJ2-7	CTSSYSVYQGHEQYF	TGTACCAGCAGTTACTCGGTCTACCAGGGCCACGAGCAGTACTTC
TRBV12-3/TRBV12-4	NA	NA	TRBJ2-1	CASSCDYNEQFF	TGTGCCAGCAGTTGTGATTACAATGAGCAGTTCTTC
TRBV10-3	NA	NA	TRBJ2-1	CANSDPPEADRIF	TGTGCCAACAGTGACCCTCCCGAGGCAGACCGGATCTTC
TRBV29-1	NA	TRBD1	TRBJ2-7	CSVELRGSSYEQYF	TGCAGCGTTGAACTCAGGGGGAGCTCCTACGAGCAGTACTTC
TRBV11-1	few	NA	TRBJ1-1	CARSSSRMNTEAFF	TGTGCCAGAAGCTCATCCCGTATGAACACCGAAGCTTTCTTT
TRBV14	few	TRBD1	TRBJ2-1	CAGSQLLGTDIDNEQFF	TGTGCCGGCAGCCAGTTACTAGGGACAGATATTGACAATGAGCAGTTCTTC
TRBV11-2	few	NA	TRBJ1-2	CANSLDPGDYLVGYTF	TGTGCCAACAGCTTAGATCCGGGGGATTATCTCGTAGGCTACACCTTC
TRBV30	few	TRBD1	TRBJ1-1	CAWSPKGAEDTEAFF	TGTGCCTGGAGTCCCAAGGGGGCGGAGGACACTGAAGCTTTCTTT
TRBV10-3	NA	TRBD2	TRBJ2-5	CAIRVGSGGLEEAQYF	TGTGCCATCCGGGTAGGCAGCGGGGGACTAGAAGAGGCCCAGTACTTC
TRBV11-1	NA	NA	TRBJ2-7	CVSSFEAGRYEQHF	TGTGTCAGCAGCTTCGAAGCAGGTCGGTACGAGCAGCACTTC
TRBV6-5	once	TRBD2	TRBJ2-1	CASSYFDSGFSEQFF	TGTGCCAGCAGTTACTTCGATAGCGGGTTTAGTGAGCAGTTCTTC
TRBV6-5	NA	NA	TRBJ2-3	CDSSYSFTNTDRQYF	TGTGACAGCAGTTACTCGTTTACGAACACAGATAGGCAGTATTTT
TRBV12-3/TRBV12-4	few	TRBD2	TRBJ2-1	CASSPPQREGQEQFF	TGTGCCAGTAGCCCCCCGCAGCGGGAGGGCCAGGAGCAGTTCTTC
TRBV10-2	hyperexpanded	NA	TRBJ1-1	CASSEWSTLNTEAFF	TGCGCCAGCAGTGAGTGGAGCACTCTGAACACTGAAGCTTTCTTT
TRBV20-1	NA	TRBD2	TRBJ2-3	CSARGTGLAGIGASTDTQYF	TGCAGTGCTAGAGGCACGGGACTAGCGGGGATAGGGGCCAGCACAGATACGCAGTATTTT
TRBV5-4	NA	NA	TRBJ2-5	CAGSQTYSEIQYF	TGTGCCGGCAGCCAGACGTACTCAGAGATCCAGTACTTC
TRBV10-3	NA	NA	TRBJ2-1	CAIKQGAMGAGGSYNEQFF	TGTGCCATCAAGCAGGGGGCCATGGGAGCGGGGGGCTCCTACAATGAGCAGTTCTTC
TRBV6-1	NA	NA	TRBJ2-3	CASSEKLVEGNTQYF	TGTGCTAGCAGTGAAAAGCTGGTTGAAGGAAATACGCAGTATTTT
TRBV6-1	NA	NA	TRBJ2-1	CASSEIRNEQSF	TGTGCCAGCAGTGAAATACGGAATGAGCAGTCCTTC
TRBV7-3	many	NA	TRBJ2-1	CASSLLDGYNEQFF	TGTGCCAGCAGCTTACTAGACGGATACAATGAGCAGTTCTTC
TRBV21-1	few	NA	TRBJ2-4	CASSPFKLGQENNQYF	TGTGCCAGCAGCCCGTTTAAGCTGGGGCAGGAAAACAATCAGTACTTC
TRBV6-5	once	TRBD1	TRBJ2-7	CASSSGTGGCEQYF	TGTGCCAGCAGTTCCGGGACAGGGGGCTGCGAGCAGTATTTC
TRBV29-1	once	NA	TRBJ1-1	CSVETVFRNIEAFF	TGCAGCGTTGAGACGGTGTTCAGGAACATTGAAGCTTTCTTT
TRBV5-4	NA	NA	TRBJ1-1	CGSSPSTGMNTGAFF	TGTGGCAGCAGCCCCTCGACGGGTATGAACACTGGAGCTTTCTTT
TRBV11-2	NA	NA	TRBJ2-7	CASSLDPFYEQYF	TGTGCCAGCAGCTTAGATCCCTTTTACGAGCAGTACTTC
TRBV10-3	once	TRBD2	TRBJ2-7	CAIRGLAGVYVQYF	TGTGCCATCAGAGGACTAGCGGGGGTCTACGTACAGTACTTC
TRBV28	NA	NA	TRBJ1-5	CTSIGSGGDQHQHF	TGTACCAGCATCGGGTCGGGGGGTGATCAGCACCAGCATTTT
TRBV6-5	NA	NA	TRBJ1-4	CASRGSATNEKLFF	TGTGCCAGCAGAGGCAGTGCAACTAATGAAAAACTGTTTTTT
TRBV12-3/TRBV12-4	many	TRBD2	TRBJ2-5	CASSFLTSQLAGETQYF	TGTGCCAGCAGTTTTCTTACCTCGCAACTAGCGGGAGAGACCCAGTACTTC
TRBV5-6	many	NA	TRBJ1-1	CASSALGAFRSAEAFF	TGTGCCAGCAGCGCCCTTGGGGCATTCAGGAGCGCTGAAGCTTTCTTT
TRBV28	many	TRBD2	TRBJ2-3	CASRLGLADSTDTQYF	TGTGCCAGCAGGTTAGGACTAGCGGACAGCACAGATACGCAGTATTTT
TRBV13	many	NA	TRBJ1-1	CASAGGQYTEAFF	TGTGCCAGCGCGGGGGGGCAATACACTGAAGCTTTCTTT
TRBV28	NA	NA	TRBJ2-7	CASSVTVYEEYF	TGTGCCAGCAGTGTGACAGTTTACGAGGAGTACTTC
TRBV5-1	many	NA	TRBJ1-1	CASSLGLGRGTEAFF	TGCGCCAGCAGCTTGGGGCTGGGGAGAGGAACTGAAGCTTTCTTT
TRBV6-5	NA	TRBD1	TRBJ1-1	CVSTSWTGNTEAFF	TGTGTCAGCACCTCCTGGACAGGGAACACTGAGGCTTTCTTT
TRBV12-3/TRBV12-4	NA	NA	TRBJ2-1	CASNLSLGQREDFF	TGTGCCAGCAATTTATCTCTAGGCCAACGAGAGGATTTCTTC
TRBV7-8	NA	TRBD2	TRBJ2-1	CASRSGTSGMGTEQLF	TGTGCCAGCAGGTCAGGGACTAGCGGGATGGGAACTGAGCAGTTATTC
TRBV12-3/TRBV12-4	NA	NA	TRBJ1-1	CASSFAGGCEAFF	TGTGCCAGCAGTTTTGCGGGGGGATGTGAAGCTTTCTTT
TRBV29-1	NA	NA	TRBJ1-5	CSFRGAGNQPQHF	TGCAGCTTCAGGGGTGCTGGCAATCAGCCCCAGCATTTT
TRBV10-2	NA	NA	TRBJ1-1	CASSEWSILSTEAFF	TGCGCCAGCAGTGAATGGAGCATTCTGAGCACTGAAGCTTTCTTT
TRBV29-1	NA	NA	TRBJ2-1	CGVKRQAINEQFF	TGCGGCGTAAAGCGGCAGGCCATAAATGAGCAGTTCTTC
TRBV12-3/TRBV12-4	few	NA	TRBJ2-3	CASSLAIRTDMQYF	TGTGCTAGCAGTTTAGCGATCCGCACAGATATGCAGTATTTT
TRBV20-1	once	NA	TRBJ2-2	CSARSNNGELFF	TGCAGTGCTAGATCGAACAACGGGGAGCTGTTTTTT
TRBV5-5	NA	NA	TRBJ2-5	CGSSLNRRETQYF	TGTGGCAGCAGCTTGAACAGACGGGAGACCCAATACTTC
TRBV28	NA	TRBD2	TRBJ2-3	CASSLNSGSQVDTHYF	TGTGCCAGCAGTTTAAATAGCGGGAGCCAAGTAGATACGCACTATTTT
TRBV30	many	NA	TRBJ2-7	CAWSSGRGRYEQYF	TGTGCCTGGAGTTCTGGGAGGGGGCGTTACGAGCAGTACTTC
TRBV29-1	NA	NA	TRBJ2-7	CSVEDPPLVGGRPYEQYF	TGCAGCGTTGAAGACCCCCCGCTGGTGGGGGGAAGACCCTACGAGCAGTACTTT